This is a list of T cell receptor beta chains from one sample in a study of T cells in Graves' hyperthyroidism and ophthalmopathy. TCRdb re-called the multiplex PCR reads with MiXCR, one entry per CDR3 protein. The data hold about 160,000 distinct CDR3 sequences, with 9.4% observed a single time. The sample taken for sequencing was blood. These receptors were collected from a woman between 18 and 29 years old with Graves' hyperthyroidism that later progressed to Graves' ophthalmopathy. CDR3s include the opening cysteine and the closing phenylalanine or tryptophan. The D gene is left open where the match is weak. Rows may omit the clone size; those that give it use once, few, many or a size class.

CDR3	DNA	size	V	J	D
CSARYPSGTQRSSYEQYF	TGCAGTGCTAGATACCCTAGCGGGACACAAAGGAGCTCCTACGAGCAGTACTTC	-	TRBV20-1	TRBJ2-7	TRBD2
CASSLMGQRSEAFF	TGTGCCAGCAGCTTAATGGGACAGAGATCTGAAGCTTTCTTT	many	TRBV7-3	TRBJ1-1	TRBD1
CSARRKDTWDLIFNYGYTF	TGCAGTGCTAGGAGAAAGGACACCTGGGACCTAATTTTTAACTATGGCTACACCTTC	many	TRBV20-1	TRBJ1-2	-
CASSLGLAFSTDTQYF	TGTGCCAGCAGCTTAGGACTAGCGTTTAGCACAGATACGCAGTATTTT	many	TRBV13	TRBJ2-3	TRBD2
CASSKGGVSTDTQYF	TGCGCCAGCAGCAAAGGGGGGGTAAGCACAGATACGCAGTATTTT	-	TRBV4-1	TRBJ2-3	-
CASSPSGQGQDTQYF	TGCGCCAGCAGCCCTTCGGGACAGGGTCAAGATACGCAGTATTTT	-	TRBV4-1	TRBJ2-3	TRBD1
CASSSPGQGARETQYF	TGTGCCAGCAGTTCGCCGGGACAGGGGGCAAGAGAGACCCAGTACTTC	many	TRBV28	TRBJ2-5	TRBD1
CASSLLGNTIYF	TGTGCCAGCAGTTTGTTAGGAAACACCATATATTTT	many	TRBV28	TRBJ1-3	-
CAWSSGREIHTDTQYF	TGTGCCTGGAGTAGCGGGAGGGAGATTCACACAGATACGCAGTATTTT	-	TRBV30	TRBJ2-3	TRBD2
CASSRDVNSPLHF	TGTGCCAGCAGCCGGGACGTTAATTCACCCCTCCACTTT	many	TRBV7-9	TRBJ1-6	-
CAISGTGAEAFF	TGTGCCATCAGTGGGACAGGCGCAGAAGCTTTCTTT	-	TRBV10-3	TRBJ1-1	TRBD1
CSAREGATGNYGYTF	TGCAGTGCTAGAGAGGGAGCCACAGGGAACTATGGCTACACCTTC	few	TRBV20-1	TRBJ1-2	-
CASSEGLLVSRGLGTEAFF	TGTGCCAGCAGTGAAGGACTGCTCGTAAGCAGGGGGCTTGGCACTGAAGCTTTCTTT	many	TRBV6-1	TRBJ1-1	TRBD1
CASSISKSYEQYF	TGTGCCAGTAGTATCTCTAAATCCTACGAGCAGTACTTC	few	TRBV19	TRBJ2-7	-
CASSQDHRGRQPQHF	TGTGCCAGCAGCCAAGACCACAGGGGGCGTCAGCCCCAGCATTTT	many	TRBV3-1	TRBJ1-5	TRBD1
CASRREVGNEQFF	TGTGCCAGCAGGCGGGAGGTCGGGAATGAGCAGTTCTTC	many	TRBV2	TRBJ2-1	TRBD2
CSARIAGASYEQYF	TGCAGTGCTAGAATAGCGGGAGCCTCCTACGAGCAGTACTTC	many	TRBV20-1	TRBJ2-7	TRBD2
CSARWETQYF	TGCAGTGCTAGATGGGAGACCCAGTACTTC	few	TRBV20-1	TRBJ2-5	-
CASSSRDGDNEKLFF	TGTGCCAGCAGCTCGCGGGACGGGGATAATGAAAAACTGTTTTTT	many	TRBV11-2	TRBJ1-4	-
CASRTSSYEQYF	TGTGCCAGCAGGACTAGCTCCTACGAGCAGTACTTC	many	TRBV6-1	TRBJ2-7	-
CASSRLAGVDTQYF	TGTGCCAGCAGCCGACTAGCGGGCGTGGATACGCAGTATTTT	few	TRBV27	TRBJ2-3	TRBD2
CASSLNEAGVYNEQFF	TGTGCCAGCAGCTTAAATGAGGCGGGGGTTTACAATGAGCAGTTCTTC	many	TRBV11-2	TRBJ2-1	TRBD2
CAWSPSGTGYSPLHF	TGTGCCTGGAGTCCGTCTGGGACAGGGTATTCACCCCTCCACTTT	-	TRBV30	TRBJ1-6	TRBD1
CASSFGTGGNEQYF	TGTGCCAGCAGTTTCGGGACAGGGGGGAACGAGCAGTACTTC	many	TRBV27	TRBJ2-7	TRBD1
CSARARQKMDRGYEQYF	TGCAGTGCTAGGGCGCGACAGAAGATGGATCGGGGCTACGAGCAGTACTTC	many	TRBV20-1	TRBJ2-7	-
CASSSPGQDSGANVLTF	TGTGCCAGCAGTTCTCCGGGACAGGACTCTGGGGCCAACGTCCTGACTTTC	many	TRBV27	TRBJ2-6	TRBD1
CSANIRSDQPQHF	TGCAGTGCGAACATACGATCCGATCAGCCCCAGCATTTT	many	TRBV20-1	TRBJ1-5	-
CASSLDTRDYYGHTF	TGTGCCAGCAGCTTAGATACTAGGGATTACTATGGCCACACCTTC	few	TRBV7-9	TRBJ1-2	-
CASSYNPAGTGGYYTF	TGTGCCAGCAGCTACAACCCCGCCGGGACAGGGGGATACTACACCTTC	many	TRBV7-9	TRBJ1-2	TRBD1
CASSEARDKLAKNIQYF	TGTGCCAGCAGTGAAGCGCGGGACAAATTAGCCAAAAACATTCAGTACTTC	few	TRBV6-1	TRBJ2-4	-
CASSLRGGFSDTQYF	TGTGCCAGCAGCTTACGCGGGGGGTTTTCAGATACGCAGTATTTT	many	TRBV7-3	TRBJ2-3	TRBD2
CASSLQITTYNEQFF	TGTGCCAGCAGTTTACAGATCACAACTTACAATGAGCAGTTCTTC	-	TRBV28	TRBJ2-1	-
CASSQDEFETGGSDEQFF	TGTGCCAGCAGCCAAGATGAGTTCGAGACAGGGGGCTCGGATGAGCAGTTCTTC	many	TRBV4-2	TRBJ2-1	TRBD1
CASSLSLQATYGYTF	TGCGCCAGCAGCTTGAGCCTACAGGCAACCTATGGCTACACCTTC	many	TRBV5-1	TRBJ1-2	-
CSVEGWAGDEYF	TGCAGCGTCGAAGGTTGGGCAGGGGATGAGTACTTC	many	TRBV29-1	TRBJ2-5	-
CASTPIGGNYGYTF	TGCGCCAGCACCCCGATCGGGGGGAACTATGGCTACACCTTC	few	TRBV4-1	TRBJ1-2	-
CASSLRTSIQYF	TGTGCCAGCAGTTTGCGAACAAGTATTCAGTACTTC	many	TRBV28	TRBJ2-4	-
CASSQEIAGALGEQYF	TGTGCCAGCAGCCAAGAAATAGCGGGAGCTCTAGGGGAGCAGTACTTC	-	TRBV4-2	TRBJ2-7	TRBD2
CATSNREVSTGELFF	TGTGCCACCAGCAACAGGGAAGTGAGCACCGGGGAGCTGTTTTTT	many	TRBV24-1	TRBJ2-2	-
CASSDDHVALNTEAFF	TGTGCCAGCAGCGACGACCATGTAGCCCTTAACACTGAAGCTTTCTTT	many	TRBV9	TRBJ1-1	-
CASSPPFWGSGANVLTF	TGTGCCAGCAGTCCCCCCTTTTGGGGCTCTGGGGCCAACGTCCTGACTTTC	many	TRBV12-3/TRBV12-4	TRBJ2-6	-
CASRPWGEVNEQYF	TGTGCCAGCAGACCCTGGGGGGAAGTCAACGAGCAGTACTTC	many	TRBV6-2/TRBV6-3	TRBJ2-7	-
CASSHRVGETQYF	TGTGCCAGCAGCCACAGGGTCGGTGAGACCCAGTACTTC	many	TRBV7-8	TRBJ2-5	-
CASSQDRGSRTEAFF	TGTGCCAGCAGCCAAGACAGGGGAAGTCGCACTGAAGCTTTCTTT	many	TRBV3-1	TRBJ1-1	-
CASSVRVTNSPLHF	TGTGCCAGCAGCGTAAGGGTGACCAATTCACCCCTCCACTTT	many	TRBV9	TRBJ1-6	-
CASSRSNRGASTDTQYF	TGTGCCAGCAGCCGTTCGAACCGGGGGGCCTCCACAGATACGCAGTATTTT	-	TRBV6-2/TRBV6-3	TRBJ2-3	-
CASSEATGYEQYF	TGTGCCAGCAGCGAGGCCACGGGCTACGAGCAGTACTTC	many	TRBV7-8	TRBJ2-7	-
CASSAPRVGNTIYF	TGTGCCAGTAGTGCCCCGCGGGTTGGAAACACCATATATTTT	few	TRBV19	TRBJ1-3	-
CASRIVGTSGSTGELFF	TGTGCCAGCAGAATAGTGGGAACTAGCGGGAGTACCGGGGAGCTGTTTTTT	many	TRBV11-2	TRBJ2-2	TRBD2
CASRLRQGINSPLHF	TGTGCCAGTAGACTCAGACAGGGAATTAATTCACCCCTCCACTTT	-	TRBV19	TRBJ1-6	TRBD1
CATSAERYNEQFF	TGTGCCACCAGCGCTGAGAGGTACAATGAGCAGTTCTTC	once	TRBV15	TRBJ2-1	-